The entry that follows covers one TCR beta chain sequence. This specimen belongs to a study of blood T cell repertoires in COVID-19. The CDR3 covers 14 residues. The V segment lost 7 bases and the J segment 0 bases; nucleotides outside the gene matches: 5. CDR1 MNHEY and CDR2 SVGAGI come from the germline V gene. TCRdb's copy holds only in-frame clones and misses some; the assay was immunoSEQ multiplex PCR. Here the sample spans around 130,000 clones, roughly 84% being singletons. This receptor was taken from a man between 60 and 75 years old with acute or convalescent COVID-19. The chain links TRBV6-5 to TRBJ2-5, with 7 bases lining up with TRBD2. The sample comprised peripheral blood. CDR3 sequence (DNA): TGTGCCAGCACCCGGGGGGACTACCAAGAGACCCAGTACTTC. Translation: CASTRGDYQETQYF.